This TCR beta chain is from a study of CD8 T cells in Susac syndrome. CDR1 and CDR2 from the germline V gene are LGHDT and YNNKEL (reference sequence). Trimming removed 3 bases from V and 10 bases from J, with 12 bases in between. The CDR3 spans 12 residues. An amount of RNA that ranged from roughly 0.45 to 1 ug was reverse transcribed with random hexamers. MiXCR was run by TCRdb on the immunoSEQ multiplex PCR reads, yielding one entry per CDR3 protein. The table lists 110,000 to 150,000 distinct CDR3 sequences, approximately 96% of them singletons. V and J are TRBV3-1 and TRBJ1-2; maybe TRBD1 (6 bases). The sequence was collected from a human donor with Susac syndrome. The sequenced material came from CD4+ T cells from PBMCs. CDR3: CASSHRTADYTF. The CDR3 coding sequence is TGTGCCAGCAGCCACCGGACAGCCGACTACACCTTC.